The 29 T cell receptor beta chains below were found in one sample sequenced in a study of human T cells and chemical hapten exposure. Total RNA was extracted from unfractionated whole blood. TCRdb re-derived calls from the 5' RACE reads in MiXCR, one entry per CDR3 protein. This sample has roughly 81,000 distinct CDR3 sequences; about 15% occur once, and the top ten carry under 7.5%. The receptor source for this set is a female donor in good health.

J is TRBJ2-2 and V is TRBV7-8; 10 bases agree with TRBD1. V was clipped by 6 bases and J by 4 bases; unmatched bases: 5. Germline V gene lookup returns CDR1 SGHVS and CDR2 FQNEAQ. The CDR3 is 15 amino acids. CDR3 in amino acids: CASRFGTGATGELFF. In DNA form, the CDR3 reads TGTGCCAGCAGATTCGGGACAGGGGCCACCGGGGAGCTGTTTTTT.

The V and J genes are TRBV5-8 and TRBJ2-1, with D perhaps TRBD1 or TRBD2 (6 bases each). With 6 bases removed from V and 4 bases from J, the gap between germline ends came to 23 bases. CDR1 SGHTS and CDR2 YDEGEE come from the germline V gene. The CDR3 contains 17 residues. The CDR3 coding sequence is TGTGCCAGCACCCAACCGTGGGACACGGAGGGTTACAATGAGCAGTTCTTC. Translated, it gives CASTQPWDTEGYNEQFF. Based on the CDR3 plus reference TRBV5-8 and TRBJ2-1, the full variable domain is EAGVTQSPTHLIKTRGQQATLRCSPISGHTSVYWYQQALGLGLQFLLWYDEGEERNRGNFPPRFSGRQFPNYSSELNVNALELEDSALYLCASTQPWDTEGYNEQFFGPGTRLTVL.

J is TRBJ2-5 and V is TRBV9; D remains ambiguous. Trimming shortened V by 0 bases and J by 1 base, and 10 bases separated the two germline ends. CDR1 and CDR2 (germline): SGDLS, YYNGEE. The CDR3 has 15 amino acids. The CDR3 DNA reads TGTGCCAGCAGCGTAGGAAAGGTTTCCCAAGAGACCCAGTACTTC. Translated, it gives CASSVGKVSQETQYF.

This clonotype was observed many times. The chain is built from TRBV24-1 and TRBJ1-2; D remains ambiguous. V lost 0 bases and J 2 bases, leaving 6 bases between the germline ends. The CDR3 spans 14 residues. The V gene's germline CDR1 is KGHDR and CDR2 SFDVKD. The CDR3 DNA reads TGTGCCACCAGTGATTTGGAGCAGAACTATGGCTACACCTTC. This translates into CATSDLEQNYGYTF.

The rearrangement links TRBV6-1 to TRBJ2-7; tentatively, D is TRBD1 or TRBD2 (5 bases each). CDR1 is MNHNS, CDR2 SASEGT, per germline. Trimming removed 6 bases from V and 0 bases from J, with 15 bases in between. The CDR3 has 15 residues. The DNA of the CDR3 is TGTGCCAGCAGCTCCACCGGGGCGAGCTCCTACGAGCAGTACTTC. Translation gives CASSSTGASSYEQYF.

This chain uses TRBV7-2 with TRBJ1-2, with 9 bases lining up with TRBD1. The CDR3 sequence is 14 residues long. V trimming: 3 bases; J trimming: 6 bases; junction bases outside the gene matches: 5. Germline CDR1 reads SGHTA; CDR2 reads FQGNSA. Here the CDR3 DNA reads TGTGCCAGCAGCTTCCAGGACAGGGGAAATGGCTACACCTTC. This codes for CASSFQDRGNGYTF.

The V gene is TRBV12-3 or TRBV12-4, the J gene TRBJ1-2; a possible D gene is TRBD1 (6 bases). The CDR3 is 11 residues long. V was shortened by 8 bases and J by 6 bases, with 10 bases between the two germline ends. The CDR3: CASWGGNGYTF. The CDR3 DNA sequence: TGTGCCAGCTGGGGGGGCAATGGCTACACCTTC.

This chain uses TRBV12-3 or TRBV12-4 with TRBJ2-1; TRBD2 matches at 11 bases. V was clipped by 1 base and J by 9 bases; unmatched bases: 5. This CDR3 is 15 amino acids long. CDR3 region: CASSLVASGRSEQFF. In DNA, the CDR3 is TGTGCCAGCAGTTTAGTGGCTAGCGGGAGGTCTGAGCAGTTCTTC.

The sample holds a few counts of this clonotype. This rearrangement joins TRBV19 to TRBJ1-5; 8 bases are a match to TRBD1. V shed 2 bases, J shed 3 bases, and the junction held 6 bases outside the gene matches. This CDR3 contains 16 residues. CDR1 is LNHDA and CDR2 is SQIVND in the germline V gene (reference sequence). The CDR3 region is CASSIQTGVYNQPQHF. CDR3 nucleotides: TGTGCCAGTAGTATACAGACAGGGGTCTACAATCAGCCCCAGCATTTT.

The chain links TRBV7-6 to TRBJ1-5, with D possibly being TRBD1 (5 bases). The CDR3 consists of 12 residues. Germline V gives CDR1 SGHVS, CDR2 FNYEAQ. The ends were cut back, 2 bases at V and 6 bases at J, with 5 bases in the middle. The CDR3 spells CASSLQGQPQHF. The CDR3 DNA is TGTGCCAGCAGCTTACAGGGTCAGCCCCAGCATTTT.

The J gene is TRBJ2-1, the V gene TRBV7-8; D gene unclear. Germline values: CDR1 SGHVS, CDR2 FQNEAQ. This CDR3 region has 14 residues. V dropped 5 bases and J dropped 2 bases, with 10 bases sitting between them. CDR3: CASSLKRTYNEQFF. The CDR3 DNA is TGTGCCAGCAGCCTAAAGCGAACCTACAATGAGCAGTTCTTC.

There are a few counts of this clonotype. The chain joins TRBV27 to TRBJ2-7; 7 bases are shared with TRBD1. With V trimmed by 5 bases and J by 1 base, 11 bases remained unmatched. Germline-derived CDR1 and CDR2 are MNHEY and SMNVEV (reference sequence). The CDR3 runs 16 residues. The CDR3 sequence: CASSTSQGQLSYEQYF. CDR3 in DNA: TGTGCCAGCAGTACCAGCCAGGGACAGCTGTCCTACGAGCAGTACTTC.

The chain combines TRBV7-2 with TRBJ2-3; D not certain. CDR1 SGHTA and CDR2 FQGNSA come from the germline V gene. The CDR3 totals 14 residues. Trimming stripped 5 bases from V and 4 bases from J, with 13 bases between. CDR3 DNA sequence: TGTGCCAGCAGCGCCGCTTGGAGAGCAGATACGCAGTATTTT. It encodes CASSAAWRADTQYF.

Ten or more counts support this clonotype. Written as DNA, the CDR3 is TGCAGCGCCCCGGGACCCCTGAACACCGGGGAGCTGTTTTTT. It specifies CSAPGPLNTGELFF. This rearrangement joins TRBV29-1 to TRBJ2-2; D may be TRBD1 or TRBD2 (5 bases each). Trimming pared 7 bases from V and 1 base from J, leaving 13 bases between. Germline V CDR1 and CDR2: SQVTM, ANQGSEA. The CDR3 consists of 14 residues.

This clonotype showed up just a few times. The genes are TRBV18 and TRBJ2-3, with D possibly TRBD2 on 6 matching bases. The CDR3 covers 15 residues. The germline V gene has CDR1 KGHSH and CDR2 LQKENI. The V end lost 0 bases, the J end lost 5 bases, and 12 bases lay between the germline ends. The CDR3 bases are TGTGCCAGCTCACCACCGGGGGGTTCGAAAGATACGCAGTATTTT. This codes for CASSPPGGSKDTQYF.

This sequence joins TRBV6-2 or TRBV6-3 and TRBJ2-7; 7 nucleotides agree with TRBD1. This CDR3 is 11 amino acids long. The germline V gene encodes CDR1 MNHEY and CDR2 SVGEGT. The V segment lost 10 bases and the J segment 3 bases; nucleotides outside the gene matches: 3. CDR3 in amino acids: CATNRGYEQYF. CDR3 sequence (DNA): TGTGCCACCAACAGGGGCTACGAGCAGTACTTC.

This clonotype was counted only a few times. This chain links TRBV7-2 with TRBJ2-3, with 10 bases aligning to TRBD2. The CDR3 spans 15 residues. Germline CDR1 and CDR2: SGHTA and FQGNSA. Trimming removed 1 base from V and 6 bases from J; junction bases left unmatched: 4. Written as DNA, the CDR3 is TGTGCCAGCAGCTTAGGCCTAGCGGGGGTCGATACGCAGTATTTT. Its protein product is CASSLGLAGVDTQYF.

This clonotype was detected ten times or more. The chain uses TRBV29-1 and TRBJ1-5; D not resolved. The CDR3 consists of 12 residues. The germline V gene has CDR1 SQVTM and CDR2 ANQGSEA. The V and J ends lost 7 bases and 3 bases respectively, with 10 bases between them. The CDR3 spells CSAGDPNQPQHF. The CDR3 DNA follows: TGCAGCGCTGGGGATCCCAATCAGCCCCAGCATTTT.

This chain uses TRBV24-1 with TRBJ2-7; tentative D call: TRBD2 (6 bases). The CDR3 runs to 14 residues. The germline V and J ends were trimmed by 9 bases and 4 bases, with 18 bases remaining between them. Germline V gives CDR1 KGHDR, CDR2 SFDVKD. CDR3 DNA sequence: TGTGCCACCTCAAGGCGGGGTGACTCGTACGAGCAGTACTTC. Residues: CATSRRGDSYEQYF.

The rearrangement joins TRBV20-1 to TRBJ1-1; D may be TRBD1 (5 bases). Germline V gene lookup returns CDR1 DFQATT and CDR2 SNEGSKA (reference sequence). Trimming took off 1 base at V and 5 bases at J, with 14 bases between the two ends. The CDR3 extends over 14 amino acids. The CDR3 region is CSARGEKGDTEAFF. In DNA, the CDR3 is TGCAGTGCTAGAGGGGAGAAAGGGGATACTGAAGCTTTCTTT.

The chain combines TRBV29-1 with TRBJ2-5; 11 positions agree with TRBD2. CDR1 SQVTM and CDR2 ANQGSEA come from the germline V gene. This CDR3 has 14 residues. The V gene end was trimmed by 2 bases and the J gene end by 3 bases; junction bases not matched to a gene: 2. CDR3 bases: TGCAGCGTTGAAAATAGCGGGGGGGAAGAGACCCAGTACTTC. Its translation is CSVENSGGEETQYF.

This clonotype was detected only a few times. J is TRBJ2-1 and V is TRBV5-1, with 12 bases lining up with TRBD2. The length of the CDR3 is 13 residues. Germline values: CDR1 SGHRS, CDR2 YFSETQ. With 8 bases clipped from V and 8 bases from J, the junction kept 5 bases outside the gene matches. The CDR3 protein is CASNRLAGDEQFF. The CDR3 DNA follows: TGCGCCAGTAACCGACTAGCGGGAGATGAGCAGTTCTTC. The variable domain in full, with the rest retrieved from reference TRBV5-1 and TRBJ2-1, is KAGVTQTPRYLIKTRGQQVTLSCSPISGHRSVSWYQQTPGQGLQFLFEYFSETQRNKGNFPGRFSGRQFSNSRSEMNVSTLELGDSALYLCASNRLAGDEQFFGPGTRLTVL.

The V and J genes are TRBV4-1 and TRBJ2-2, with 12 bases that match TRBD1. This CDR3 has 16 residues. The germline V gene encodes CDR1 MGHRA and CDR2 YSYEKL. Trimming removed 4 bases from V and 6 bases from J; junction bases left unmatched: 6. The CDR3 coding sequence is TGCGCCAGCAGCCCCGGGACAGGGGGCATCGCCGGGGAGCTGTTTTTT. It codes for CASSPGTGGIAGELFF.

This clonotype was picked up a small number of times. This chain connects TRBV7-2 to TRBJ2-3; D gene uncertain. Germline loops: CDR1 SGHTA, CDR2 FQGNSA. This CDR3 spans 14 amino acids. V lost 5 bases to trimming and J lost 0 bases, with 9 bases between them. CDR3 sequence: CASSALTSTDTQYF. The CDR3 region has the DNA TGTGCCAGCAGCGCCCTCACTAGCACAGATACGCAGTATTTT. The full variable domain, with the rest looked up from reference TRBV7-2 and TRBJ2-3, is GAGVSQSPSNKVTEKGKDVELRCDPISGHTALYWYRQSLGQGLEFLIYFQGNSAPDKSGLPSDRFSAERTGGSVSTLTIQRTQQEDSAVYLCASSALTSTDTQYFGPGTRLTVL.

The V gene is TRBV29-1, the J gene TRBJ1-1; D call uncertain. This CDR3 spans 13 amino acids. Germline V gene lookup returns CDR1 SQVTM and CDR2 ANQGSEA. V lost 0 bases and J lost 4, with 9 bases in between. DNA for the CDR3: TGCAGCGTTGAAGATCGGAGGCTCACTGAAGCTTTCTTT. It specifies CSVEDRRLTEAFF. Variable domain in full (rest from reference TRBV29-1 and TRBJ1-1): SAVISQKPSRDICQRGTSLTIQCQVDSQVTMMFWYRQQPGQSLTLIATANQGSEATYESGFVIDKFPISRPNLTFSTLTVSNMSPEDSSIYLCSVEDRRLTEAFFGQGTRLTVV.

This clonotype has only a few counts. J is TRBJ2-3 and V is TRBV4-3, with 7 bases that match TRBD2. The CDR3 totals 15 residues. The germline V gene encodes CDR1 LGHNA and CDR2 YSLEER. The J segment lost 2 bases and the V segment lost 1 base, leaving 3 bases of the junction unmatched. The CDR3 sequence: CASSQVLADTDTQYF. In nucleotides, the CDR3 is TGCGCCAGCAGCCAAGTTCTAGCGGACACAGATACGCAGTATTTT.

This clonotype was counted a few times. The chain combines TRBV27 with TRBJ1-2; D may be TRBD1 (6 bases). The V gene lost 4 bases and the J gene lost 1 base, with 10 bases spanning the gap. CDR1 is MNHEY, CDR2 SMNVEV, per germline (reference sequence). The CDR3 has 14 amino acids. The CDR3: CASSWNRDNYGYTF. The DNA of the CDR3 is TGTGCCAGCAGTTGGAACAGGGATAACTATGGCTACACCTTC.

CDR3 sequence (DNA): TGTGCTAGTGGTTTGGCCCCCCTCGATACGCAGTATTTT. Amino acid sequence: CASGLAPLDTQYF. J is TRBJ2-3 and V is TRBV12-5; D call uncertain. Germline loops: CDR1 LGHNT, CDR2 FRNRAP. CDR3 length: 13 amino acids. Deletions cut 1 base from V and 6 bases from J, with 8 bases between. The full variable domain, rest sourced from reference TRBV12-5 and TRBJ2-3, is DARVTQTPRHKVTEMGQEVTMRCQPILGHNTVFWYRQTMMQGLELLAYFRNRAPLDDSGMPKDRFSAEMPDATLATLKIQPSEPRDSAVYFCASGLAPLDTQYFGPGTRLTVL.

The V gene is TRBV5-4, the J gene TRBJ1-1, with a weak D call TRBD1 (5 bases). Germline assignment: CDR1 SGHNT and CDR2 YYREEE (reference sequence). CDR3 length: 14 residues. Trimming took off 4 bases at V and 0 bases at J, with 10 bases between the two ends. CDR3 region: CASSRGPMNTEAFF. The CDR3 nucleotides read TGTGCCAGCAGCCGGGGACCCATGAACACTGAAGCTTTCTTT.